This T cell receptor beta chain was documented in a study of T-cell memory formation after mild COVID-19. Findings and caveats of the study: Whether second-wave clones peaking at day 37 were SARS-CoV-2 specific went unconfirmed. CD4/CD8 balance held among clones contracting day 15 to 85, and later expanders leaned CD4+. Largely, contracting CD4+ clones fell within CM and EM, and contracting CD8+ clones within EMRA.

TCR alpha and TCR beta cDNA libraries carrying sample barcodes and UMIs were produced by 5'RACE using constant-segment primers. TCRdb reprocessed the 5' RACE reads with MiXCR, giving one entry per CDR3 protein. The sample has fewer than 450,000 distinct CDR3 sequences; approximately 25% are singletons. Concerning this clonotype: Its antigen is not known.

Germline V lookup: CDR1 SGHTA, CDR2 FQGNSA. The CDR3 extends over 14 amino acids. V shed 5 bases and J 17 bases; nucleotides not matched to a gene: 14. This TCR was sampled from an adult woman who had mild COVID-19 (a few samples of this study predate the infection). Cell type and time point are not known. The rearrangement joins TRBV7-2 to TRBJ2-6; TRBD2 matches at 8 bases. The specimen sequenced was PBMCs or a T cell subset sorted from them (not recorded which). This chain's CDR3 is CASSGGGSLVFMTF. The DNA for the CDR3 is TGTGCCAGCAGCGGCGGGGGGTCCCTCGTCTTTATGACTTTC.